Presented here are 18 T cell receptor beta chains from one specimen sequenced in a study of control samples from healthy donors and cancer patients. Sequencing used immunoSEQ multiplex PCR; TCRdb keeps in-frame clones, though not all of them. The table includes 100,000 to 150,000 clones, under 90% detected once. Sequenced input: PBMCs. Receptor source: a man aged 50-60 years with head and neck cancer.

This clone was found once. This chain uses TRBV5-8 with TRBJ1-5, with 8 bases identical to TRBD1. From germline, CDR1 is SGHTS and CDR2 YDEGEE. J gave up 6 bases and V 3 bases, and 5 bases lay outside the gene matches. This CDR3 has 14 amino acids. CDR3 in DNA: TGTGCCAGCAGCTCCTACAGGGGGAGTCAGCCCCAGCATTTT. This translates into CASSSYRGSQPQHF.

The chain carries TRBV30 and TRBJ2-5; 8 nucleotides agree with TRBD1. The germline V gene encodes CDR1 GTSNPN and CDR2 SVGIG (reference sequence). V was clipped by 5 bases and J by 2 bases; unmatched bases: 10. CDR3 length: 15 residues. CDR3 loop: CAWGMDRALQETQYF. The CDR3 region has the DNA TGTGCCTGGGGAATGGACAGGGCATTACAAGAGACCCAGTACTTC.

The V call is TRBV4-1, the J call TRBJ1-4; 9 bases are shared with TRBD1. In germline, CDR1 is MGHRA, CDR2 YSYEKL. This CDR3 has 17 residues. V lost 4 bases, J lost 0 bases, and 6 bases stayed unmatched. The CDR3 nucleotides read TGCGCCAGCAGCCCTGGAGGGACAGGGACAACTAATGAAAAACTGTTTTTT. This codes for CASSPGGTGTTNEKLFF.

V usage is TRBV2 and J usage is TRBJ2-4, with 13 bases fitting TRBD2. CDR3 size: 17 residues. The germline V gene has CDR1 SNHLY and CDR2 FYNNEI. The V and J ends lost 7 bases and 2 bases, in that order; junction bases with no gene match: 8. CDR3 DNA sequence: TGTGCCAGCATCGGACTAGCGGGGGAGACAACCAAAAACATTCAGTACTTC. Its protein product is CASIGLAGETTKNIQYF.

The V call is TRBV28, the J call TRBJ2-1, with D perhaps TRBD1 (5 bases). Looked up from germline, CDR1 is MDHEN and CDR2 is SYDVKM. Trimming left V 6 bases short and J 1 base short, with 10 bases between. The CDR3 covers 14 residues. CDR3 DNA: TGTGCCAGCAGAAAGGGGCTTTCCTACAATGAGCAGTTCTTC. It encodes CASRKGLSYNEQFF.

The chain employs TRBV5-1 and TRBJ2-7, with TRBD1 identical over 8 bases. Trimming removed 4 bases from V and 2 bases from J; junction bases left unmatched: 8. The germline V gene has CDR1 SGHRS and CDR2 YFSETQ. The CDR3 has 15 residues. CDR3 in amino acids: CASSPSGGVPYEQYF. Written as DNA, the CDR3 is TGCGCCAGCAGCCCCTCAGGGGGCGTTCCCTACGAGCAGTACTTC.

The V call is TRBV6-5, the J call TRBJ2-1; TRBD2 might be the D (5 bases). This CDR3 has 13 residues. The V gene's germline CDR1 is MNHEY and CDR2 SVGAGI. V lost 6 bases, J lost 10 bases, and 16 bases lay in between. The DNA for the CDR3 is TGTGCCAGCAGGGGCGAGGGTCGCGGAGAGCAGTTCTTC. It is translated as CASRGEGRGEQFF.

This chain's CDR3 is CAWSEQTEAFF. The CDR3 DNA is TGTGCCTGGAGTGAACAAACTGAAGCTTTCTTT. The genes are TRBV30 and TRBJ1-1, with D hard to call. V lost 1 base, J lost 5 bases, and 5 bases lay in between. In germline, CDR1 is GTSNPN, CDR2 SVGIG (reference sequence). The CDR3 loop spans 11 amino acids. The complete variable domain, with remaining parts taken from reference TRBV30 and TRBJ1-1, reads SQTIHQWPATLVQPVGSPLSLECTVEGTSNPNLYWYRQAAGRGLQLLFYSVGIGQISSEVPQNLSASRPQDRQFILSSKKLLLSDSGFYLCAWSEQTEAFFGQGTRLTVV.

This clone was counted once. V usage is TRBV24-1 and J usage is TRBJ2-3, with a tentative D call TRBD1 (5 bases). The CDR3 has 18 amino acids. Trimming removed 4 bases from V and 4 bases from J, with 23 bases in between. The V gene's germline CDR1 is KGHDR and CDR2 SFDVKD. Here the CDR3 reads CATSDPDITKKGSDTQYF. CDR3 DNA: TGTGCCACCAGTGACCCGGACATAACGAAGAAGGGTTCAGATACGCAGTATTTT.

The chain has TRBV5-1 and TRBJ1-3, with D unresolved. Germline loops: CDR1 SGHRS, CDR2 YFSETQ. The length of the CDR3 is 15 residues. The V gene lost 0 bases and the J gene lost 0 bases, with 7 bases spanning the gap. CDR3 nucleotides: TGCGCCAGCAGCTTGGCCTCATTCTCTGGAAACACCATATATTTT. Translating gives CASSLASFSGNTIYF.

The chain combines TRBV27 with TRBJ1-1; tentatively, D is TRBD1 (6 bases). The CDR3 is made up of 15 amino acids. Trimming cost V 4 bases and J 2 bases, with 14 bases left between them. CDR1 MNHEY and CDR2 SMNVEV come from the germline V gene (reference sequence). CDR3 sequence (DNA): TGTGCCAGCAGTTCTCCCGGGACACAAAACACTGAAGCTTTCTTT. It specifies CASSSPGTQNTEAFF.

CDR3: CASSDRRGEGNTEAFF. As DNA, the CDR3 is TGTGCCAGCAGTGATCGGAGGGGAGAGGGGAACACTGAAGCTTTCTTT. This rearrangement joins TRBV6-1 to TRBJ1-1, with D possibly being TRBD1 (5 bases). Per the germline V gene, CDR1 is MNHNS and CDR2 is SASEGT. V shed 3 bases and J shed 1 base, with 15 bases lying between them. The CDR3 is 16 residues long.

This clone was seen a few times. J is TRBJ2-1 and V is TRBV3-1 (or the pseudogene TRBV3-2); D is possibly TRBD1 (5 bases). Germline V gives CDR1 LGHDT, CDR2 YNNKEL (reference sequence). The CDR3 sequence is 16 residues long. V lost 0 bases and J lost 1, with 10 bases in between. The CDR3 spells CASSQDLRGSYNEQFF. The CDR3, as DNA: TGTGCCAGCAGCCAAGATCTTAGGGGATCCTACAATGAGCAGTTCTTC.

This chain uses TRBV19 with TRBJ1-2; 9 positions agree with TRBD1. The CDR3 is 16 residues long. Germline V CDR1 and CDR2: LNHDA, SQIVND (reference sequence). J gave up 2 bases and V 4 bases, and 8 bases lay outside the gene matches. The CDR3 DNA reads TGTGCCAGTAGTAAATACAACAGGGGGCAGAACTATGGCTACACCTTC. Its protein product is CASSKYNRGQNYGYTF.

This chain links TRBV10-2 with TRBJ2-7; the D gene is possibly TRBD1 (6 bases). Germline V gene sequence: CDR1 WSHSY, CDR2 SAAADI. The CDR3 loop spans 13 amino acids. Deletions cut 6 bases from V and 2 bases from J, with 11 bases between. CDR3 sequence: CASSNGQTYEQYF. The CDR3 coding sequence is TGCGCCAGCAGCAACGGACAGACCTACGAGCAGTACTTC.

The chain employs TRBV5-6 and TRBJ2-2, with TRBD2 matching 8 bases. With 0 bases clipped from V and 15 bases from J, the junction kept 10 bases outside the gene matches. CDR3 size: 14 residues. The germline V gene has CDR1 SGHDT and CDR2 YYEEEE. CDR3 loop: CASSLVLAGRELFF. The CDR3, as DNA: TGTGCCAGCAGCTTGGTCTTAGCGGGGCGTGAGTTGTTTTTT.

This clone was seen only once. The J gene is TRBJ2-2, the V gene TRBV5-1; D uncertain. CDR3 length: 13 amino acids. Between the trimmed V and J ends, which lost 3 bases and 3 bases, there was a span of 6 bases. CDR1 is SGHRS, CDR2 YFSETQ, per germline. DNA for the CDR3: TGCGCCAGCAGCTCGAGAGACACCGGGGAGCTGTTTTTT. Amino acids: CASSSRDTGELFF.

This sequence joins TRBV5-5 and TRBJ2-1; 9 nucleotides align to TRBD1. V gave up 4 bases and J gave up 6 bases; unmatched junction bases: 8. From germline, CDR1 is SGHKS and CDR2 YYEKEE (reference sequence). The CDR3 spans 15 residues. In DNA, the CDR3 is TGTGCCAGCAGCCTCGGACAGGGGTTCTTCAATGAGCAGTTCTTC. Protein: CASSLGQGFFNEQFF.